This TCR beta chain is drawn from a study of PD-L1 blockade in urothelial cancer. Study summary: About 90% of the 29 patients comprised males who had bladder-origin urothelial cancer. Blood analyses occurred 3 weeks (second dose) and 6 weeks post treatment start.

Using immunoSEQ multiplex PCR, the repertoire was profiled, and TCRdb retains in-frame clones only, with some absent. The table has 95,000 to 130,000 clones, more than 85% seen once. CDR1 SGHNT and CDR2 YENEEA come from the germline V gene. V shed 5 bases and J 1 base; nucleotides not matched to a gene: 3. This CDR3 is built from 15 residues. Indicated time point: peripheral blood 6 weeks after treatment start. The origin of this receptor is a man in his sixties with urothelial cancer. The sequenced sample was PBMCs, obtained around atezolizumab (anti-PD-L1) treatment. This chain connects TRBV11-3 to TRBJ2-7; 12 nucleotides agree with TRBD1. CDR3 DNA sequence: TGTGCCAGCAGCATGGGACAGGGGGCTTCCTACGAGCAGTACTTC. As protein: CASSMGQGASYEQYF. The whole variable domain, filled in from reference TRBV11-3 and TRBJ2-7, reads EAGVVQSPRYKIIEKKQPVAFWCNPISGHNTLYWYLQNLGQGPELLIRYENEEAVDDSQLPKDRFSAERLKGVDSTLKIQPAELGDSAVYLCASSMGQGASYEQYFGPGTRLTVT.